The 22 T cell receptor beta chains given below trace back to one sample, sequenced in a study of post-analysis software for immune sequencing data. General study points: Comparison of patients with controls showed five or six TRBV segments more frequent in patients, TRBV5-6, TRBV5-1 and TRBV20-1 among them.

What these receptors recognize is not known. The TCR beta cDNA libraries contained unique molecular identifiers. A single record per CDR3 protein comes from TCRdb applying MiXCR to the PCR reads. The data show 250,000 to 300,000 distinct CDR3 sequences, 30% to 45% seen once. The sequencing sample was made of blood. The receptors were gathered from a girl between 10 and 17 years old with multiple sclerosis.

In its sample, this clonotype was seen a few times. The rearrangement joins TRBV6-5 to TRBJ2-5, with D maybe TRBD2 (6 bases). This CDR3 comprises 16 residues. Germline V CDR1 and CDR2: MNHEY, SVGAGI. V was shortened by 2 bases and J by 1 base, with 14 bases between the two germline ends. As DNA, the CDR3 is TGTGCCAGCAGTTACCGTACACCTAGCGTCCAAGAGACCCAGTACTTC. Amino acid sequence: CASSYRTPSVQETQYF.

Many counts were recorded for this clonotype. The chain has TRBV7-2 and TRBJ1-4; tentatively, D is TRBD1 (6 bases). The germline gives CDR1 SGHTA, CDR2 FQGNSA. V shed 4 bases and J shed 14 bases, with 20 bases lying between them. This CDR3 region has 14 residues. The CDR3 DNA reads TGTGCCAGCAGCTCAACAGCAGGGGACCCCTCTCTGTTTTTT. Amino acids: CASSSTAGDPSLFF.

A note on this clonotype: An end of the junction differs from the germline gene, which may be a read error. The V gene is TRBV5-1, the J gene TRBJ2-1; D unresolved. Germline V CDR1 and CDR2: SGHRS, YFSETQ. The CDR3 length is 13 residues. The CDR3 DNA reads as TGCGCCAGCAGCTTGGGGCAATACAATGAGCAGTGCTTC. Protein product: CASSLGQYNEQCF.

There are a few counts of this clonotype. Since a much larger clone is just one base distant, this may be a read error. The chain joins TRBV6-2 or TRBV6-3 to TRBJ2-5, with 10 bases that match TRBD1. Germline V CDR1 and CDR2: MNHEY, SVGEGT. The CDR3 loop spans 15 amino acids. The J segment lost 5 bases and the V segment lost 6 bases, leaving 9 bases of the junction unmatched. In nucleotides, the CDR3 is TGTGCCAGCAGAGGACGGGGACAGGGGAGGGAGACCCAGTACTTC. Translation gives CASRGRGQGRETQYF.

This clonotype was observed at least ten times. This chain uses TRBV28 with TRBJ2-3, with 10 positions matching TRBD1. Looked up from germline, CDR1 is MDHEN and CDR2 is SYDVKM. J gave up 0 bases and V 4 bases, and 1 base lay outside the gene matches. The CDR3 consists of 15 residues. The CDR3: CASSSGQGSTDTQYF. The CDR3 nucleotides are TGTGCCAGCAGTTCGGGACAGGGGAGCACAGATACGCAGTATTTT.

The chain recombines TRBV13 with TRBJ1-1; D is possibly TRBD1 (5 bases). V shed 6 bases and J shed 0 bases, with 8 bases lying between them. Germline-derived CDR1 and CDR2 are PRHDT and FYEKMQ (reference sequence). The CDR3 consists of 13 residues. CDR3 nucleotide sequence: TGTGCCAGCAGGCGACAGATGAACACTGAAGCTTTCTTT. It yields the protein CASRRQMNTEAFF.

A few counts support this clonotype. A much larger clone lies one base from this, so it may be a read error. This chain links TRBV12-3 or TRBV12-4 with TRBJ2-7; weak D call: TRBD2 (6 bases). The CDR3 is 14 residues long. V was trimmed by 3 bases and J by 7 bases, leaving 16 bases between them. CDR3 sequence (DNA): TGTGCCAGCAGTTTGACGACTAGAGGGTATGAGCAGTACTTC. Amino acids: CASSLTTRGYEQYF.

The sample holds many counts of this clonotype. The V gene is TRBV5-1, the J gene TRBJ2-3; 13 bases are a match to TRBD2. Germline V gene sequence: CDR1 SGHRS, CDR2 YFSETQ. This CDR3 spans 18 amino acids. V shed 1 base, J shed 2 bases, and the junction held 7 bases outside the gene matches. The CDR3 DNA sequence: TGCGCCAGCAGCTTGTCGCCGGGACTAGCGGGAACCACAGATACGCAGTATTTT. Translated, it gives CASSLSPGLAGTTDTQYF.

V usage is TRBV5-1 and J usage is TRBJ2-1, with 11 bases aligning to TRBD1. Germline V gene lookup returns CDR1 SGHRS and CDR2 YFSETQ. V gave up 2 bases and J gave up 7 bases; unmatched junction bases: 11. CDR3 length: 17 amino acids. CDR3: CASSLGGTGTGGNEQFF. DNA of the CDR3: TGCGCCAGCAGCTTAGGAGGGACCGGGACAGGGGGGAATGAGCAGTTCTTC.

This chain joins TRBV5-6 and TRBJ1-5, with 7 positions matching TRBD1. The V gene end was trimmed by 3 bases and the J gene end by 10 bases; junction bases not matched to a gene: 10. CDR3 size: 14 residues. The germline CDR1 and CDR2 sequences are SGHDT and YYEEEE. The DNA for the CDR3 is TGTGCCAGCAGCTCCGGACAGGCGTGGGGCCCCCAGCATTTT. Translating it yields CASSSGQAWGPQHF.

The chain joins TRBV10-3 to TRBJ1-5; 10 bases fit TRBD1. CDR1 is ENHRY, CDR2 SYGVKD, per germline. The CDR3 covers 20 residues. J gave up 0 bases and V 0 bases, and 11 bases lay outside the gene matches. The CDR3 sequence: CAISESRRWGQGNSNQPQHF. The CDR3 DNA reads TGTGCCATCAGTGAGTCGCGCAGGTGGGGACAGGGGAATAGCAATCAGCCCCAGCATTTT.

In this sample, this clonotype turned up many times. The chain recombines TRBV6-1 with TRBJ2-3; 10 bases match TRBD2. CDR1 MNHNS and CDR2 SASEGT come from the germline V gene. CDR3 length equals 18 residues. V was pared by 0 bases and J by 6 bases, with 12 bases of the junction left unmatched. The CDR3 sequence: CASSEARASGRSRDTQYF. For the CDR3, the DNA is TGTGCCAGCAGTGAAGCGCGGGCTAGCGGGAGAAGTAGGGATACGCAGTATTTT.

The DNA for the CDR3 is TGTGCCAGTAGTAACGGGGCCCCGCGGAGTGAAGCTTTCTTT. Protein sequence: CASSNGAPRSEAFF. This chain joins TRBV19 and TRBJ1-1; D might be TRBD1 (5 bases). Germline lookup yields CDR1 LNHDA and CDR2 SQIVND (reference sequence). The CDR3 has 14 residues. Trimming shortened V by 4 bases and J by 7 bases, and 16 bases separated the two germline ends.

This clonotype has at least ten counts. This chain connects TRBV27 to TRBJ2-1; the match to TRBD2 covers 9 bases. The junction had 12 bases not matched to a gene; V was cut back by 8 bases and J by 4 bases. Germline CDR1 MNHEY, CDR2 SMNVEV (reference sequence). The CDR3 is made up of 16 amino acids. DNA for the CDR3: TGTGCCAGCGGGGCAGATGGACTAGCGCTTTACAATGAGCAGTTCTTC. Its protein product is CASGADGLALYNEQFF.

A note on this clonotype: This could be a read error, since a much larger clone is one nucleotide away. The V call is TRBV7-7, the J call TRBJ2-3; D remains ambiguous. The ends were cut back, 5 bases at V and 1 base at J, with 13 bases in the middle. Germline CDR1 reads SSHAT; CDR2 reads FNYEAQ (reference sequence). The CDR3 is 15 residues long. As DNA, the CDR3 is TGTGCCAGCAGCGCGCCCGGACGGGGCACAGATACGCAGTATTTT. Protein: CASSAPGRGTDTQYF.

This clonotype came up many times. The chain combines TRBV3-1 with TRBJ2-5; perhaps TRBD1 as D (6 bases). Germline CDR1 is LGHDT and CDR2 is YNNKEL (reference sequence). The length of the CDR3 is 13 residues. Trimming left V 5 bases short and J 3 bases short, with 10 bases between. The CDR3 reads CASSAGTKETQYF. The CDR3 coding sequence is TGTGCCAGCAGCGCCGGGACAAAAGAGACCCAGTACTTC.

With regard to this clonotype: A much larger clonotype is one base distant, so this may be a read error. The chain combines TRBV29-1 with TRBJ1-2; TRBD1 aligns across 7 bases. This CDR3 is 14 amino acids long. The germline V gene has CDR1 SQVTM and CDR2 ANQGSEA. The CDR3 loop is CSVTGTVPNCGYTF. CDR3 nucleotides: TGCAGCGTCACCGGGACAGTGCCTAACTGTGGCTACACCTTC.

To note about this clonotype: Given a much more abundant clone one base away, this may be a read error. The V and J genes are TRBV29-1 and TRBJ1-1; D not resolved. Deletions cut 3 bases from V and 0 bases from J, with 8 bases between. The CDR3 spans 13 residues. Germline values: CDR1 SQVTM, CDR2 ANQGSEA. CDR3 nucleotide sequence: TGCAGCGTTGATTACCGGGTGAACACTGAAGCTTTCTTT. Its translation: CSVDYRVNTEAFF.

In its sample, this clonotype was seen many times. The chain employs TRBV29-1 and TRBJ2-3; 13 bases agree with TRBD2. The length of the CDR3 is 14 residues. Trimming cost V 8 bases and J 2 bases; bases outside gene matches: 4. CDR1 is SQVTM, CDR2 ANQGSEA, per germline. The CDR3 sequence: CSLGTSGVTDTQYF. The CDR3 nucleotides read TGCAGCCTTGGGACTAGCGGGGTCACAGATACGCAGTATTTT.

This chain joins TRBV12-3 or TRBV12-4 and TRBJ2-4; TRBD1 or TRBD2 may be the D gene (6 bases each). V lost 1 base and J lost 4, with 8 bases in between. The CDR3 sequence is 14 residues long. This chain's CDR3 is CASSLEGGKNIQYF. CDR3 DNA: TGTGCCAGCAGTTTAGAAGGGGGGAAAAACATTCAGTACTTC.

This clonotype has at least ten counts. This sequence joins TRBV6-1 and TRBJ2-1; 7 bases line up with TRBD2. The CDR3 runs 14 residues. V gave up 8 bases and J gave up 9 bases; unmatched junction bases: 13. Germline V gene lookup returns CDR1 MNHNS and CDR2 SASEGT. CDR3 region: CASASAGRLGEQFF. CDR3 DNA sequence: TGTGCCAGCGCCTCAGCGGGGAGACTCGGTGAGCAGTTCTTC.

The table lists this clonotype with many counts. The chain carries TRBV7-2 and TRBJ1-5, with D hard to call. The CDR3 sequence is 13 residues long. CDR1 and CDR2 from the germline V gene are SGHTA and FQGNSA. V gave up 1 base and J gave up 7 bases, with 8 bases separating them. The CDR3 DNA follows: TGTGCCAGCAGCTTAGGTCAGGTCCAGCCCCAGCATTTT. It specifies CASSLGQVQPQHF.